These 22 T cell receptor beta chains were sequenced from one sample in a study of T-cell memory formation after mild COVID-19. TCRdb ran MiXCR on the 5' RACE reads and lists one entry per CDR3 protein. Counted here are under 90,000 distinct CDR3 sequences, 14% occurring once; the ten biggest clones make up 31%. Sample: PBMCs or a T cell subset sorted from them (not recorded which). All receptors derive from an adult woman who had mild COVID-19 (a few samples of this study predate the infection). Cell type and time point are not known.

This sequence joins TRBV2 and TRBJ2-7, with 8 bases matching TRBD1. The CDR3 loop spans 15 amino acids. Germline V gene sequence: CDR1 SNHLY, CDR2 FYNNEI. Unmatched junction bases numbered 3, after V lost 1 base and J lost 1 base. The CDR3 here is CASSEDQGASYEQYF. The CDR3 coding sequence is TGTGCCAGCAGTGAAGACCAGGGGGCGTCCTACGAGCAGTACTTC.

This clonotype appeared a few times. V and J are TRBV9 and TRBJ2-4; 10 bases agree with TRBD2. The germline gives CDR1 SGDLS, CDR2 YYNGEE. This CDR3 is 16 amino acids long. Unmatched junction bases numbered 10, after V lost 4 bases and J lost 6 bases. CDR3 coding DNA: TGTGCCAGCAGCCCGAAGCGGGAGGGCCTAAGAAACATTCAGTACTTC. It translates to CASSPKREGLRNIQYF.

This clonotype was counted only a few times. CDR3 DNA: TGTGCCAGCAGCTTACTAGCGTCGAATGAGCAGTTCTTC. Its translation is CASSLLASNEQFF. V gene TRBV5-6 combines with J gene TRBJ2-1; 7 positions match TRBD2. The CDR3 has 13 residues. With V trimmed by 2 bases and J by 7 bases, 3 bases remained unmatched. CDR1 and CDR2 (germline): SGHDT, YYEEEE.

The sample holds a few counts of this clonotype. V and J are TRBV7-2 and TRBJ2-1; possibly TRBD2 for D (6 bases). V lost 1 base, J lost 4 bases, and 14 bases lay in between. Germline assignment: CDR1 SGHTA and CDR2 FQGNSA. The length of the CDR3 is 16 residues. CDR3 coding DNA: TGTGCCAGCAGCTTAGGGTACCGGGACTCTTACAATGAGCAGTTCTTC. This sequence encodes CASSLGYRDSYNEQFF.

The chain has TRBV9 and TRBJ2-1, with 14 nucleotides matching TRBD2. Looked up from germline, CDR1 is SGDLS and CDR2 is YYNGEE. V lost 0 bases, J lost 8 bases, and 7 bases stayed unmatched. The CDR3 loop spans 17 amino acids. CDR3 sequence reads: CASSVEPGLAGVYEQFF. DNA of the CDR3: TGTGCCAGCAGCGTAGAGCCGGGACTAGCGGGAGTTTATGAGCAGTTCTTC.

The chain recombines TRBV7-6 with TRBJ2-1; 7 positions match TRBD2. Per germline, CDR1 SGHVS and CDR2 FNYEAQ. V lost 5 bases, J lost 0 bases, and 4 bases stayed unmatched. This CDR3 is built from 15 residues. The CDR3 nucleotides are TGTGCCAGCAGCCCCACTAGCGCCTCCTACAATGAGCAGTTCTTC. Translation: CASSPTSASYNEQFF.

In this sample, this clonotype turned up a few times. The chain is built from TRBV12-3 or TRBV12-4 and TRBJ2-1; 10 nucleotides agree with TRBD1. This CDR3 is 14 amino acids long. Germline trimming cut 7 bases from V and 4 bases from J; bases unmatched to any gene: 4. The CDR3 reads CASIGTGAYNEQFF. The CDR3 nucleotides are TGTGCCAGCATCGGGACAGGGGCGTACAATGAGCAGTTCTTC.

This clonotype was seen only a few times. The J gene is TRBJ2-7, the V gene TRBV4-2; 9 bases map to TRBD2. V lost 1 base to trimming and J lost 0 bases; unmatched junction nucleotides: 4. The CDR3 is 16 residues long. Looked up from germline, CDR1 is LGHNA and CDR2 is YNFKEQ. CDR3 residues: CASSQAAGGPSYEQYF. CDR3 DNA: TGTGCCAGCAGCCAAGCAGCGGGGGGCCCCTCCTACGAGCAGTACTTC.

This clonotype was observed a handful of times. The V and J genes are TRBV6-1 and TRBJ1-5; perhaps TRBD1 as D (6 bases). From germline, CDR1 is MNHNS and CDR2 SASEGT. V was shortened by 4 bases and J by 7 bases, with 11 bases between the two germline ends. The CDR3 has 13 amino acids. CDR3 amino acids: CASSVYRDQPQHF. In DNA, the CDR3 is TGTGCCAGCAGTGTGTACAGGGACCAGCCCCAGCATTTT.

The chain employs TRBV19 and TRBJ1-2, with D uncertain. Germline CDR1 is LNHDA and CDR2 is SQIVND (reference sequence). This CDR3 has 15 amino acids. Trimming pared 7 bases from V and 1 base from J, leaving 16 bases between. CDR3 DNA: TGTGCCAGTACCGAGGTTTTGGGTTATAACTATGGCTACACCTTC. Protein: CASTEVLGYNYGYTF.

This chain uses TRBV12-3 or TRBV12-4 with TRBJ2-1; unclear D gene. The V end was cut by 7 bases, the J end by 1 base, with 11 bases between. The CDR3 runs 14 residues. CDR3 region: CASIHRQSYNEQFF. Written as DNA, the CDR3 is TGTGCCAGCATCCATCGGCAGTCCTACAATGAGCAGTTCTTC.

For the CDR3, the DNA is TGTGCCAGCTCACCATTGGAAGGGGCTAGGGCTTACGAGCAGTACTTC. Translated: CASSPLEGARAYEQYF. J is TRBJ2-7 and V is TRBV18, with D maybe TRBD1 (5 bases). The CDR3 sequence is 16 residues long. Germline V lookup: CDR1 KGHSH, CDR2 LQKENI. Trimming took off 2 bases at V and 4 bases at J, with 18 bases between the two ends.

This clonotype was seen a few times. The chain recombines TRBV10-2 with TRBJ2-5; D may match TRBD1 or TRBD2 (5 bases each). Deletions cut 7 bases from V and 13 bases from J, with 19 bases between. Germline loops: CDR1 WSHSY, CDR2 SAAADI. The CDR3 sequence is 12 residues long. The CDR3 is CASTGDLGDLYF. DNA for the CDR3: TGCGCCAGCACCGGGGACCTGGGAGATCTGTACTTC.

This clonotype was seen a few times. J is TRBJ2-3 and V is TRBV19, with D possibly TRBD1 on 6 matching bases. Trimming took 6 bases from V and 0 from J, leaving 13 bases between them. The CDR3 has 15 residues. Germline V gene sequence: CDR1 LNHDA, CDR2 SQIVND (reference sequence). The CDR3 loop is CASRDRYPSTDTQYF. The CDR3 coding sequence is TGTGCCAGTAGAGACAGGTATCCTAGCACAGATACGCAGTATTTT.

This clonotype was seen more than once but under ten times. The gene calls are TRBV7-9 and TRBJ2-1, with unresolved D. Trimming took off 7 bases at V and 2 bases at J, with 33 bases between the two ends. This CDR3 comprises 21 residues. CDR1 SEHNR and CDR2 FQNEAQ come from the germline V gene (reference sequence). CDR3 DNA: TGTGCCAGCAACACGCCCTGGGGTTCCCTCTCTCGAGAGGAAACCTACAATGAGCAGTTCTTC. It yields the protein CASNTPWGSLSREETYNEQFF.

This clonotype was counted a few times. The chain has TRBV9 and TRBJ2-7; perhaps D is TRBD1 or TRBD2 (6 bases each). In germline, CDR1 is SGDLS, CDR2 YYNGEE. V lost 0 bases and J lost 2, with 15 bases in between. The length of the CDR3 is 16 residues. This chain's CDR3 is CASSVGRASGAYEQYF. The CDR3, as DNA: TGTGCCAGCAGCGTAGGGAGGGCTTCAGGGGCCTACGAGCAGTACTTC.

In its sample, this clonotype was seen a few times. The chain joins TRBV6-5 to TRBJ2-7, with a possible D match to TRBD2 (5 bases). Germline V CDR1 and CDR2: MNHEY, SVGAGI. The length of the CDR3 is 14 residues. V was shortened by 0 bases and J by 3 bases, with 9 bases between the two germline ends. CDR3 sequence reads: CASSYSPGSYEQYF. Here the CDR3 DNA reads TGTGCCAGCAGTTACTCACCGGGGAGCTACGAGCAGTACTTC.

Only a few counts were recorded for this clonotype. The genes are TRBV7-9 and TRBJ2-7, with a weak D call TRBD2 (5 bases). Trimming removed 3 bases at V and 6 bases at J, with 9 bases between. CDR3 length: 12 residues. Germline V gene sequence: CDR1 SEHNR, CDR2 FQNEAQ (reference sequence). The CDR3 DNA reads TGTGCCAGCAGCTTCGGGGTACCCGAGCAGTACTTC. As protein: CASSFGVPEQYF.

The sample holds many counts of this clonotype. V usage is TRBV6-6 and J usage is TRBJ2-1, with D tentatively TRBD1 (6 bases). The ends were cut back, 5 bases at V and 8 bases at J, with 10 bases in the middle. The CDR3 loop spans 12 amino acids. Germline V gene data show CDR1 as MNHNY and CDR2 as SVGAGI (reference sequence). The CDR3 DNA reads TGTGCCAGCAGTATAGGGGGTGATGAGCAGTTCTTC. This gives the protein CASSIGGDEQFF.

In its sample, this clonotype was seen a few times. The chain is built from TRBV12-3 or TRBV12-4 and TRBJ1-6; D unresolved. This CDR3 spans 14 amino acids. Trimming cost V 1 base and J 10 bases, with 11 bases left between them. Here the CDR3 reads CASSLVGGNSPLHF. For the CDR3, the DNA is TGTGCCAGCAGTTTAGTGGGAGGGAACTCACCCCTCCACTTT.

This clonotype was seen only once. This rearrangement joins TRBV24-1 to TRBJ2-7; 8 bases are shared with TRBD2. V trimming: 2 bases; J trimming: 7 bases; junction bases outside the gene matches: 6. Per the germline V gene, CDR1 is KGHDR and CDR2 is SFDVKD. This CDR3 spans 14 amino acids. The DNA of the CDR3 is TGTGCCACCAGTGATTGGGCGGGAGGTCATGAGCAGTACTTC. Translated: CATSDWAGGHEQYF.

The rearrangement uses TRBV5-5 and TRBJ2-2; D may match TRBD1 or TRBD2 (5 bases each). The V and J ends lost 4 bases and 4 bases respectively, with 14 bases between them. Per germline, CDR1 SGHKS and CDR2 YYEKEE (reference sequence). The CDR3 consists of 15 residues. The CDR3 loop reads CASSPGTISTGELFF. The CDR3, as DNA: TGTGCCAGCAGCCCCGGGACCATCAGCACCGGGGAGCTGTTTTTT.